The 15 T cell receptor beta chains reported below all come from one sample, sequenced in a study of blood T cell repertoires in COVID-19. Assay: immunoSEQ multiplex PCR; the TCRdb copy retains only in-frame clones and omits some. The repertoire holds around 400,000 clones, with about 89% as singletons. The sample was peripheral blood. Source of these receptors: a woman aged 60 to 75 with COVID-19, enrolled during active disease.

This clone was counted between two and nine times. The rearrangement joins TRBV28 to TRBJ1-2, with a weak D call TRBD1 (6 bases). Trimming left V 6 bases short and J 8 bases short, with 19 bases between. From germline, CDR1 is MDHEN and CDR2 SYDVKM. There are 14 residues in the CDR3. The CDR3 protein is CASRSTTGLYGYTF. The CDR3 DNA is TGTGCCAGCAGATCAACGACAGGTCTGTACGGCTACACCTTC.

This chain links TRBV5-1 with TRBJ1-1; D might be TRBD1 (6 bases). The CDR3 spans 14 residues. Germline CDR1 and CDR2: SGHRS and YFSETQ. Deletions cut 4 bases from V and 1 base from J, with 11 bases between. For the CDR3, the DNA is TGCGCCAGCAGCCCGAAGACAGGGAACACTGAAGCTTTCTTT. Translated: CASSPKTGNTEAFF.

This chain uses TRBV4-1 with TRBJ2-7, with 9 bases fitting TRBD2. The CDR3 loop spans 17 amino acids. The J segment lost 6 bases and the V segment lost 4 bases, leaving 16 bases of the junction unmatched. CDR1 is MGHRA, CDR2 YSYEKL, per germline. CDR3 in DNA: TGCGCCAGCAGCCCTCTCGGACGCGGGGGGGCCCCGGGCGAGCAGTACTTC. As protein: CASSPLGRGGAPGEQYF.

The rearrangement joins TRBV7-2 to TRBJ2-2; 7 bases are shared with TRBD1. J lost 5 bases, V lost 1 base, and 13 bases had no gene match. CDR1 is SGHTA, CDR2 FQGNSA, per germline. The CDR3 is made up of 18 amino acids. CDR3 in DNA: TGTGCCAGCAGCTTAGTAGGGGGCCCCAAATTGAAAACCGGGGAGCTGTTTTTT. Its protein is CASSLVGGPKLKTGELFF.

The V and J genes are TRBV25-1 and TRBJ1-4, with unresolved D. The V gene's germline CDR1 is MGHDK and CDR2 SYGVNS. Trimming pared 5 bases from V and 4 bases from J, leaving 11 bases between. The CDR3 contains 14 residues. CDR3 coding DNA: TGTGCCAGCAGTACTGAGGAGATTAATGAAAAACTGTTTTTT. Encoded protein: CASSTEEINEKLFF.

The chain is built from TRBV6-1 and TRBJ1-2; maybe TRBD1 (5 bases). The CDR3 loop spans 15 amino acids. Trimming removed 0 bases from V and 4 bases from J, with 12 bases in between. Germline CDR1 is MNHNS and CDR2 is SASEGT. DNA for the CDR3: TGTGCCAGCAGTGAAGCGGAGTCGACAGCCTATGGCTACACCTTC. It specifies CASSEAESTAYGYTF.

The chain uses TRBV30 and TRBJ1-5, with D tentatively TRBD1 (6 bases). Looked up from germline, CDR1 is GTSNPN and CDR2 is SVGIG (reference sequence). Trimming cost V 5 bases and J 3 bases, with 11 bases left between them. The CDR3 runs to 13 residues. The CDR3, as DNA: TGTGCCTGGGAACAGGGCTTCAATCAGCCCCAGCATTTT. Protein product: CAWEQGFNQPQHF.

This chain uses TRBV10-3 with TRBJ2-6, with D perhaps TRBD2 (6 bases). V lost 4 bases and J lost 1, with 20 bases in between. This CDR3 is 19 amino acids long. Germline V gene sequence: CDR1 ENHRY, CDR2 SYGVKD. The CDR3 region has the DNA TGTGCCATCAGTGGTCGCAGCGGATCGGGGGTTTCTGGGGCCAACGTCCTGACTTTC. Its translation is CAISGRSGSGVSGANVLTF.

In the case of this clone: Other DNA sequences from this sample encode an identical CDR3 as well. The chain recombines TRBV18 with TRBJ2-7, with a possible D match to TRBD2 (6 bases). The germline V gene encodes CDR1 KGHSH and CDR2 LQKENI. Trimming pared 6 bases from V and 6 bases from J, leaving 18 bases between. The CDR3 length is 14 residues. CDR3 sequence reads: CASSPPGQGGEQYF. The CDR3, as DNA: TGTGCCAGCTCGCCCCCCGGGCAGGGAGGCGAGCAGTACTTC.

The chain couples TRBV5-6 to TRBJ1-1, with 7 bases matching TRBD1. V lost 2 bases and J lost 1; bases outside the gene matches: 5. The CDR3 extends over 15 amino acids. Germline CDR1 and CDR2: SGHDT and YYEEEE. The CDR3 reads CASSLYDRANTEAFF. CDR3 nucleotide sequence: TGTGCCAGCAGCTTATATGACAGGGCGAACACTGAAGCTTTCTTT. Variable domain in full (rest from reference TRBV5-6 and TRBJ1-1): DAGVTQSPTHLIKTRGQQVTLRCSPKSGHDTVSWYQQALGQGPQFIFQYYEEEERQRGNFPDRFSGHQFPNYSSELNVNALLLGDSALYLCASSLYDRANTEAFFGQGTRLTVV.

This rearrangement joins TRBV6-1 to TRBJ1-3; no firm D call. The germline V gene encodes CDR1 MNHNS and CDR2 SASEGT. The length of the CDR3 is 13 residues. The V gene lost 2 bases and the J gene lost 2 bases, with 4 bases spanning the gap. CDR3 coding DNA: TGTGCCAGCAGTGAAACAGCTGGAAACACCATATATTTT. Translating it yields CASSETAGNTIYF.

The genes are TRBV5-1 and TRBJ1-3; no clear D. V dropped 0 bases and J dropped 0 bases, with 13 bases sitting between them. Germline loops: CDR1 SGHRS, CDR2 YFSETQ. The CDR3 consists of 17 residues. CDR3 protein: CASSLAVSQASGNTIYF. In DNA, the CDR3 is TGCGCCAGCAGCTTGGCTGTTTCGCAGGCCTCTGGAAACACCATATATTTT.

The rearrangement uses TRBV3-1 (or the pseudogene TRBV3-2) and TRBJ1-1; D uncertain. CDR3 length: 13 residues. Looked up from germline, CDR1 is LGHDT and CDR2 is YNNKEL (reference sequence). Trimming cost V 0 bases and J 9 bases, with 11 bases left between them. CDR3 nucleotides: TGTGCCAGCAGCCAAGATCCCCTGCGGAAAGCTTTCTTT. As protein: CASSQDPLRKAFF.

The CDR3: CAWDTGLNQPQHF. CDR3 coding DNA: TGTGCCTGGGATACAGGGCTGAATCAGCCCCAGCATTTT. The V and J genes are TRBV30 and TRBJ1-5; D may be TRBD1 (6 bases). V shed 5 bases and J shed 4 bases, with 12 bases lying between them. Germline CDR1 and CDR2: GTSNPN and SVGIG (reference sequence). This CDR3 spans 13 amino acids.

V and J are TRBV5-4 and TRBJ2-7, with 9 bases fitting TRBD1. CDR3 length: 18 residues. CDR1 and CDR2 (germline): SGHNT, YYREEE (reference sequence). V was clipped by 2 bases and J by 0 bases; unmatched bases: 12. The CDR3 DNA follows: TGTGCCAGCAGCTTACCTCCGGGACAGGGTAGGAGCTCCTACGAGCAGTACTTC. As protein: CASSLPPGQGRSSYEQYF.